A selection of T cell receptor beta chains follows, all from one sample in a study of cytomegalovirus exposure and HLA in healthy donors. Sequenced by immunoSEQ multiplex PCR; TCRdb stores in-frame clones only, minus some. This table has tens of thousands of clones, 90% to 95% appearing once. What was sequenced was PBMCs. All receptors derive from a man younger than 35 in good health and CMV-seronegative. Each CDR3 is given with its conserved first and last residue. Fields, in order: clone size, V gene, J gene, D gene, CDR3 protein, CDR3 DNA. The D gene is left open where the match is weak. Expanded clones get a size class; other rows say once, few or many, or leave the size out.

clone_size: .; v_call: TRBV6-6; j_call: TRBJ2-5; d_call: .; cdr3_aa: CASSYAGVGETQYF; cdr3_nt: TGTGCCAGCAGTTACGCCGGGGTGGGAGAGACCCAGTACTTC
clone_size: .; v_call: TRBV5-1; j_call: TRBJ2-7; d_call: TRBD2; cdr3_aa: CASSLRLAAYEQYF; cdr3_nt: TGCGCCAGCAGCTTAAGACTAGCGGCTTACGAGCAGTACTTC
clone_size: few; v_call: TRBV6-4; j_call: TRBJ2-5; d_call: TRBD2; cdr3_aa: CASSAGGGEETQYF; cdr3_nt: TGTGCCAGCAGCGCGGGGGGCGGAGAAGAGACCCAGTACTTC
clone_size: .; v_call: TRBV29-1; j_call: TRBJ1-4; d_call: TRBD1; cdr3_aa: CSVTGAANEKLFF; cdr3_nt: TGCAGCGTAACAGGGGCGGCTAATGAAAAACTGTTTTTT
clone_size: .; v_call: TRBV29-1; j_call: TRBJ1-1; d_call: TRBD1; cdr3_aa: CSVGDRTRTEAFF; cdr3_nt: TGCAGCGTGGGGGACAGGACCCGCACTGAAGCTTTCTTT
clone_size: .; v_call: TRBV9; j_call: TRBJ2-1; d_call: .; cdr3_aa: CASSAAPASLAYHNEQFF; cdr3_nt: TGTGCCAGCAGCGCCGCCCCCGCCAGTCTAGCCTACCACAATGAGCAGTTCTTC
clone_size: once; v_call: TRBV7-2; j_call: TRBJ2-5; d_call: TRBD2; cdr3_aa: CASSRRAGEGGETQYF; cdr3_nt: TGTGCCAGCAGCCGTCGAGCGGGGGAAGGAGGAGAGACCCAGTACTTC
clone_size: .; v_call: TRBV19; j_call: TRBJ2-1; d_call: TRBD2; cdr3_aa: CASRRTSGIHEQFF; cdr3_nt: TGTGCCAGTAGGCGGACTAGCGGGATTCATGAGCAGTTCTTC
clone_size: .; v_call: TRBV4-1; j_call: TRBJ1-4; d_call: .; cdr3_aa: CASSQDPGGRAANEKLFF; cdr3_nt: TGCGCCAGCAGCCAAGACCCCGGGGGGCGCGCGGCTAATGAAAAACTGTTTTTT
clone_size: .; v_call: TRBV7-6; j_call: TRBJ1-1; d_call: TRBD1; cdr3_aa: CASSLGPGQGPSEAFF; cdr3_nt: TGTGCCAGCAGCTTGGGTCCGGGACAGGGGCCGTCTGAAGCTTTCTTT
clone_size: .; v_call: TRBV15; j_call: TRBJ1-1; d_call: .; cdr3_aa: CATSRDLNTEAFF; cdr3_nt: TGTGCCACCAGCAGAGACCTAAACACTGAAGCTTTCTTT
clone_size: .; v_call: TRBV6-5; j_call: TRBJ2-1; d_call: .; cdr3_aa: CASSSRGLKYNEQFF; cdr3_nt: TGTGCCAGCAGCAGTAGGGGTCTGAAGTACAATGAGCAGTTCTTC
clone_size: .; v_call: TRBV29-1; j_call: TRBJ2-1; d_call: TRBD2; cdr3_aa: CSVVRLAGGEEFF; cdr3_nt: TGCAGCGTTGTCCGGCTAGCGGGGGGGGAAGAGTTCTTC
clone_size: .; v_call: TRBV7-2; j_call: TRBJ1-1; d_call: .; cdr3_aa: CASSEGLHTEAFF; cdr3_nt: TGTGCCAGCAGCGAGGGTCTACACACTGAAGCTTTCTTT
clone_size: .; v_call: TRBV5-6; j_call: TRBJ2-1; d_call: .; cdr3_aa: CASSQQLRASGQPEQFF; cdr3_nt: TGTGCCAGCAGCCAGCAGCTTAGGGCAAGCGGTCAACCTGAGCAGTTCTTC
clone_size: few; v_call: TRBV7-3; j_call: TRBJ2-7; d_call: .; cdr3_aa: CASSSGTKGEQYF; cdr3_nt: TGTGCCAGCAGCTCCGGGACAAAGGGCGAGCAGTACTTC
clone_size: .; v_call: TRBV19; j_call: TRBJ2-7; d_call: TRBD1; cdr3_aa: CATQGTGANEQYF; cdr3_nt: TGTGCCACCCAAGGGACAGGGGCCAACGAGCAGTACTTC
clone_size: .; v_call: TRBV6-5; j_call: TRBJ2-5; d_call: TRBD2; cdr3_aa: CASSSLAGAPQETQYF; cdr3_nt: TGTGCCAGCAGTTCACTAGCGGGGGCCCCCCAAGAGACCCAGTACTTC
clone_size: .; v_call: TRBV27; j_call: TRBJ2-2; d_call: .; cdr3_aa: CASSWGGFNTGELFF; cdr3_nt: TGTGCCAGCAGTTGGGGGGGCTTTAACACCGGGGAGCTGTTTTTT
clone_size: .; v_call: TRBV14; j_call: TRBJ2-7; d_call: .; cdr3_aa: CASSQLPLAGSGNEQYF; cdr3_nt: TGTGCCAGCAGCCAACTTCCCCTGGCGGGTTCGGGGAACGAGCAGTACTTC
clone_size: .; v_call: TRBV9; j_call: TRBJ2-5; d_call: TRBD2; cdr3_aa: CASSEQGLAGQETQYF; cdr3_nt: TGTGCCAGCAGCGAACAAGGACTAGCGGGACAAGAGACCCAGTACTTC
clone_size: .; v_call: TRBV4-2; j_call: TRBJ1-4; d_call: TRBD1; cdr3_aa: CASSQGDRGPPANEKLFF; cdr3_nt: TGTGCCAGCAGCCAAGGGGACAGGGGCCCCCCTGCTAATGAAAAACTGTTTTTT
clone_size: .; v_call: TRBV29-1; j_call: TRBJ2-1; d_call: .; cdr3_aa: CSVESHLRNEQFF; cdr3_nt: TGCAGCGTTGAGTCCCACCTCAGGAATGAGCAGTTCTTC
clone_size: .; v_call: TRBV7-8; j_call: TRBJ1-4; d_call: .; cdr3_aa: CASTPTDSTNEKLFF; cdr3_nt: TGTGCCAGCACCCCGACGGACTCAACTAATGAAAAACTGTTTTTT
clone_size: .; v_call: TRBV5-6; j_call: TRBJ2-7; d_call: .; cdr3_aa: CASSFGTPRGEQYF; cdr3_nt: TGTGCCAGCAGCTTCGGGACACCTAGGGGGGAGCAGTACTTC
clone_size: .; v_call: TRBV10-3; j_call: TRBJ1-5; d_call: .; cdr3_aa: CAISWGQGGNQPQHF; cdr3_nt: TGTGCCATCAGTTGGGGGCAGGGCGGCAATCAGCCCCAGCATTTT
clone_size: .; v_call: TRBV6-1; j_call: TRBJ2-5; d_call: TRBD2; cdr3_aa: CASSGRLAGGQKTQYF; cdr3_nt: TGTGCCAGCAGTGGTAGACTAGCGGGGGGGCAAAAGACCCAGTACTTC
clone_size: .; v_call: TRBV4-1; j_call: TRBJ2-1; d_call: TRBD2; cdr3_aa: CASSQDSTPGGYNEQFF; cdr3_nt: TGCGCCAGCAGCCAAGACTCGACCCCGGGAGGGTACAATGAGCAGTTCTTC
clone_size: .; v_call: TRBV5-1; j_call: TRBJ2-1; d_call: .; cdr3_aa: CASSPGLSSYNEQFF; cdr3_nt: TGCGCCAGCAGCCCGGGACTCAGCTCCTACAATGAGCAGTTCTTC
clone_size: .; v_call: TRBV10-1; j_call: TRBJ1-4; d_call: .; cdr3_aa: CASNKQGPNEKLFF; cdr3_nt: TGCGCCAGCAACAAACAGGGACCTAATGAAAAACTGTTTTTT
clone_size: .; v_call: TRBV6-6; j_call: TRBJ1-2; d_call: TRBD1; cdr3_aa: CASSYLTGWDYGYTF; cdr3_nt: TGTGCCAGCAGTTATCTGACAGGGTGGGACTATGGCTACACCTTC
clone_size: once; v_call: TRBV4-1; j_call: TRBJ2-3; d_call: TRBD2; cdr3_aa: CASSQSAGVGTDTQYF; cdr3_nt: TGCGCCAGCAGCCAATCGGCGGGAGTAGGCACAGATACGCAGTATTTT
clone_size: .; v_call: TRBV18; j_call: TRBJ2-7; d_call: TRBD1; cdr3_aa: CASSQSDRGYEQYF; cdr3_nt: TGTGCCAGCTCCCAATCGGACAGGGGGTACGAGCAGTACTTC
clone_size: .; v_call: TRBV15; j_call: TRBJ2-1; d_call: .; cdr3_aa: CATSLGGLDDEQFF; cdr3_nt: TGTGCCACCAGCCTAGGAGGGTTGGACGATGAGCAGTTCTTC
clone_size: .; v_call: TRBV15; j_call: TRBJ2-1; d_call: TRBD2; cdr3_aa: CATSGPTSGSNNEQFF; cdr3_nt: TGTGCCACCAGCGGGCCAACTAGCGGGAGTAATAATGAGCAGTTCTTC
clone_size: .; v_call: TRBV6-5; j_call: TRBJ2-1; d_call: .; cdr3_aa: CASSYSQGQSNEQFF; cdr3_nt: TGTGCCAGCAGTTATTCACAGGGTCAGAGCAATGAGCAGTTCTTC
clone_size: .; v_call: TRBV2; j_call: TRBJ1-2; d_call: TRBD1; cdr3_aa: CASKGQPYEGYTF; cdr3_nt: TGTGCCAGCAAGGGACAGCCCTATGAAGGCTACACCTTC
clone_size: .; v_call: TRBV11-1; j_call: TRBJ2-1; d_call: .; cdr3_aa: CASSPWTAHSSYNEQFF; cdr3_nt: TGTGCCAGCAGCCCGTGGACAGCCCACAGCTCCTACAATGAGCAGTTCTTC
clone_size: once; v_call: TRBV4-3; j_call: TRBJ2-2; d_call: .; cdr3_aa: CASSRYGGPHTGELFF; cdr3_nt: TGCGCCAGCAGCCGTTACGGGGGGCCCCACACCGGGGAGCTGTTTTTT
clone_size: .; v_call: TRBV6-4; j_call: TRBJ2-3; d_call: TRBD2; cdr3_aa: CASSDSGLETDTQYF; cdr3_nt: TGTGCCAGCAGTGACTCGGGACTAGAGACAGATACGCAGTATTTT
clone_size: few; v_call: TRBV5-1; j_call: TRBJ1-2; d_call: .; cdr3_aa: CASSLGASGDYGYTF; cdr3_nt: TGCGCCAGCAGCTTGGGGGCCTCAGGGGACTATGGCTACACCTTC
clone_size: once; v_call: TRBV6-5; j_call: TRBJ2-7; d_call: TRBD2; cdr3_aa: CASRGGVYEQYF; cdr3_nt: TGTGCCAGCAGGGGGGGGGTTTACGAGCAGTACTTC
clone_size: .; v_call: TRBV2; j_call: TRBJ2-2; d_call: .; cdr3_aa: CARRQGTGELFF; cdr3_nt: TGTGCCAGGAGGCAGGGCACCGGGGAGCTGTTTTTT
clone_size: .; v_call: TRBV7-9; j_call: TRBJ2-7; d_call: .; cdr3_aa: CASSLGQYYEQYF; cdr3_nt: TGTGCCAGCAGCTTAGGCCAGTACTACGAGCAGTACTTC
clone_size: .; v_call: TRBV5-6; j_call: TRBJ2-1; d_call: .; cdr3_aa: CASSLGGHNEQFF; cdr3_nt: TGTGCCAGCAGCTTGGGGGGCCACAATGAGCAGTTCTTC
clone_size: .; v_call: TRBV7-8; j_call: TRBJ2-7; d_call: .; cdr3_aa: CASSPDQVSYEQYF; cdr3_nt: TGTGCCAGCAGCCCAGACCAGGTCTCCTACGAGCAGTACTTC
clone_size: .; v_call: TRBV28; j_call: TRBJ1-1; d_call: .; cdr3_aa: CASSLPGALAEAFF; cdr3_nt: TGTGCCAGCAGTTTACCAGGGGCTTTGGCTGAAGCTTTCTTT
clone_size: once; v_call: TRBV9; j_call: TRBJ2-4; d_call: .; cdr3_aa: CASSVDSLGIQYF; cdr3_nt: TGTGCCAGCAGCGTGGACAGCTTGGGCATTCAGTACTTC
clone_size: .; v_call: TRBV2; j_call: TRBJ2-7; d_call: TRBD1; cdr3_aa: CASSEALGTGTYEQYF; cdr3_nt: TGTGCCAGCAGTGAAGCGCTAGGGACAGGGACCTACGAGCAGTACTTC
clone_size: .; v_call: TRBV6-6; j_call: TRBJ2-7; d_call: TRBD2; cdr3_aa: CASSYPGGMFSYEQYF; cdr3_nt: TGTGCCAGCAGTTACCCCGGGGGGATGTTCTCCTACGAGCAGTACTTC
clone_size: .; v_call: TRBV10-3; j_call: TRBJ1-2; d_call: TRBD1; cdr3_aa: CAISERTGGSNYGYTF; cdr3_nt: TGTGCCATCAGTGAGAGGACAGGGGGATCTAACTATGGCTACACCTTC
clone_size: medium-sized; v_call: TRBV6-1; j_call: TRBJ1-1; d_call: .; cdr3_aa: CASSVGETEAFF; cdr3_nt: TGTGCCAGCAGTGTAGGGGAAACTGAAGCTTTCTTT